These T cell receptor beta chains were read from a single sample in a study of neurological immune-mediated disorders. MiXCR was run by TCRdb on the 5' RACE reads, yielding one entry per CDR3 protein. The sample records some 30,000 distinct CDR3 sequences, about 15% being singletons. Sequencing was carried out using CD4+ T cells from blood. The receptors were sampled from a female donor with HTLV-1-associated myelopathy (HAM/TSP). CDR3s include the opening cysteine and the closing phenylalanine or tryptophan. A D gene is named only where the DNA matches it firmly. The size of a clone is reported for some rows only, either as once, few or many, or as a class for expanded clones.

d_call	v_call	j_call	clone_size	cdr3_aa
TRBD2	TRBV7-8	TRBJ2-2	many	CASWRERGVGELFF
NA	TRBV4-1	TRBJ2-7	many	CASSQDLGQDEVQYF
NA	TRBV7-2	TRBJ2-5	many	CASSSISAETQYF
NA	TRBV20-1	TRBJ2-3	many	CSARRADSTDTQYF
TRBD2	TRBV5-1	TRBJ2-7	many	CASSLGDYSYEQYF
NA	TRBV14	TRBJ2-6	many	CASSRYYSGANVLTF
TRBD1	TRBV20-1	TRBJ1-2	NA	CSAQFRGRTGIGNYGYTF
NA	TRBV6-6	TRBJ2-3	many	CASSYPTQLFGTDTQYF
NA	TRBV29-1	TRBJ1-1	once	CTGIGGEAFF
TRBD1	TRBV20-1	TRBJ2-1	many	CSARGGQGGHEQFF
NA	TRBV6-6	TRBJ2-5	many	CASKGGGGYQETQYF
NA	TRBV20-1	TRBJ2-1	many	CSADTGFAYNEQFF
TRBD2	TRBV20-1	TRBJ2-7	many	CSAKTSGGVYEQYF
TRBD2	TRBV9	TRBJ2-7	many	CASSVDLRGGEQYF
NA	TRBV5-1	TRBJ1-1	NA	CASSYPGGGNPNTEAFF
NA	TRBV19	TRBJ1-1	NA	CASRRKDREAFF
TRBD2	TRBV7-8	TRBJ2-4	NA	CDSSPLGLAGGSGDFGKNIQYF
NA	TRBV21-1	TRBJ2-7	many	CASSKARQGSEQYF
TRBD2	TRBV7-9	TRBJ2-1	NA	CASSLGLTGGPKFF
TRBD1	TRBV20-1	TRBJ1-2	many	CSASASGGDGYTF
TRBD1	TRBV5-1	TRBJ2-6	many	CASSLTTGAAGANVLTF
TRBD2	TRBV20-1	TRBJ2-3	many	CSAPALAGGHGVLDTQYF
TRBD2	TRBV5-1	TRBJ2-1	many	CASRLAGGPYNEQFF
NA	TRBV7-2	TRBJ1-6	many	CASSLDSLTYNSPLHF
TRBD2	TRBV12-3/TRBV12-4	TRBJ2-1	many	CASSSPLGLARNEQFF
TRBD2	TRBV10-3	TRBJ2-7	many	CAISEMSAGAFEQYF
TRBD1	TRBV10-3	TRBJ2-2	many	CAISKWDSSNTGELFF
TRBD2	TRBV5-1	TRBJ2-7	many	CASSQTSVGTSYEQYF
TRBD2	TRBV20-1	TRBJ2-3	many	CSAISGGQSTDTQYF
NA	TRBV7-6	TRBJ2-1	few	CASSLAPSPAYNEQFF
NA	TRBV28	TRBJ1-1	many	CASSFYFAGANTEAFF
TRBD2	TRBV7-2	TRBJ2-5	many	CASSLRTSGTQYF
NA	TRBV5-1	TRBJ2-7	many	CASSLEISRYEQYF
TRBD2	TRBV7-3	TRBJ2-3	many	CASSLTVSGGSDTQYF
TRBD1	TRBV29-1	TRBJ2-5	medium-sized	CSVKGQGQETQYF
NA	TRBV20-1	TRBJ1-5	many	CSASAGPGDNQPQHF
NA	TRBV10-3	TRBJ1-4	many	CAISEGPPEKLFF
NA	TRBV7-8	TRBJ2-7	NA	CANTWDIKQRERYF
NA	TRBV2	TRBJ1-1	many	CASTLNTEAFF
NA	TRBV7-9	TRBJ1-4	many	CASSARSATNEKLFF
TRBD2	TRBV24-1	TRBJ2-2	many	CATSDLLADTGELFF
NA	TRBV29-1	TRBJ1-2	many	CSVGQASYGYTF
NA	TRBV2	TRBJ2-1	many	CASNPLGAEQFF
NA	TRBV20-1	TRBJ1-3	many	CSVSGLAANTIYF
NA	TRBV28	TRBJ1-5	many	CASSLLKDYYSNQPQHF
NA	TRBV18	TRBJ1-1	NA	CASSPTNAEAFF
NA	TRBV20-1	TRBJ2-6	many	CSARDPGSSGANVLTF
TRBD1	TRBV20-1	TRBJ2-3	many	CSARRAGGQGDTQYF
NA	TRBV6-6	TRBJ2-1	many	CATTGSRNEQFF
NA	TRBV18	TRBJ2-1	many	CASSPQGSSYNEQFF
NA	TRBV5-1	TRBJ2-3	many	CASIDGSQSTDTQYF
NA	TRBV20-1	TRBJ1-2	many	CSARVPTTNYGYTF
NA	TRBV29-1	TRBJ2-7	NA	CSVGDKSEYF
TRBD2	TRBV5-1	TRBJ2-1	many	CASSLISGSYNEQFF
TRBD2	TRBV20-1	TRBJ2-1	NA	CSATNLPGLAGGIDEQFF
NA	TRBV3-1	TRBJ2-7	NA	CASLTEGYEQYF
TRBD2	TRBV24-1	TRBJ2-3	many	CATSDPGAGSLDTQYF
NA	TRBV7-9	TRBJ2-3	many	CASSPTVGDMITDTQYF
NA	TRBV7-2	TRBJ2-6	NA	CASSPEAGTNNVLTF
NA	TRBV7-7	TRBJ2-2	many	CASSLRGAKTGELFF